This passage covers 7 T cell receptor gamma chains from one sample sequenced in a study of γδ T cells in repeated Plasmodium falciparum infection. Bulk repertoires came from Vgamma9/Vdelta2+ or Vdelta2-negative gammadelta T cells flow-sorted from PBMC. TCRdb re-called the multiplex PCR reads using CATT. Of around 27,000 gamma-chain clones detected, approximately 1.4% appear once; the ten largest clones hold roughly a fifth. Source material: gamma-delta T cells from blood. These receptors all stem from a pool of human donors (malaria-infected and uninfected, not separated).

This clone has ten or more counts. TCRdb assigns this DNA the protein of a much larger clone, which departs from its translation at residue 11; this likely reflects a read error, and the protein shown comes from translating the DNA. This chain uses TRGV9 with TRGJP. The J gene is absent in TCRdb and was assigned here via DNA matching to germline. Germline V CDR1 and CDR2: GITISATS, ISYDGTV (reference sequence). The CDR3 totals 17 residues. The CDR3 reads CALWEVPTELSKKIKVF. Written as DNA, the CDR3 is TGTGCCTTGTGGGAGGTCCCAACCGAGTTGAGCAAAAAAATCAAGGTATTT.

The table lists this clone with a few counts. The protein that TCRdb holds for this DNA derives from a much larger clone and differs from the translated DNA at residue 10, which likely indicates a read error; the protein shown here is translated from the DNA. The chain uses TRGV5 and TRGJ1 or TRGJ2. The J gene, left out of TCRdb, was set here by checking the DNA against germline. Per germline, CDR1 VINAFY and CDR2 YDVSNSKD. The CDR3 totals 14 residues. Losses at the gene ends were 0 bases for V and 9 bases for J; bases not matched to a gene: 11. This CDR3 is CATWDRRKDCKKLF. The CDR3, as DNA: TGTGCCACCTGGGACAGGCGTAAGGATTGTAAGAAACTCTTT.

In this sample, this clone turned up many times. TCRdb lists the protein of a much larger clone for this DNA, which differs at residue 12, so this is likely a read error; the protein given here is translated from the DNA itself. CDR3 protein: CALWDSTGGKRRLF. The CDR3, as DNA: TGTGCCTTGTGGGATTCCACGGGGGGTAAGCGAAGACTCTTT. The J gene has no call, while the V gene is TRGV9. Per germline, CDR1 GITISATS and CDR2 ISYDGTV (reference sequence). The CDR3 length is 14 residues.

This clone was recorded at least ten times. This likely traces to a read error, being one base from a far larger clone. This sample also contains other DNA sequences that code for the same CDR3. The chain links TRGV9 to TRGJP. TCRdb lists no J gene, so it was determined here by aligning the DNA to germline. Trimming took 0 bases from V and 5 from J; bases not matched to a gene: 7. The germline V gene encodes CDR1 GITISATS and CDR2 ISYDGTV (reference sequence). The CDR3 is made up of 18 amino acids. CDR3 DNA: TGTGCCTTGTGGGAGGTGCAGGCCGAAGAGTTGGGCAAAAAAATCAAGGTATTT. Its translation: CALWEVQAEELGKKIKVF.

This clone was seen a handful of times. This likely came from a read error, as a far larger clone is one base away. At the DNA level, this CDR3 is encoded by other sequences in the same sample as well. The V call is TRGV9, the J call TRGJP. The J gene was not available in TCRdb and was assigned here by matching the DNA to germline segments. Germline CDR1 GITISATS, CDR2 ISYDGTV (reference sequence). Germline trimming cut 2 bases from V and 7 bases from J; bases unmatched to any gene: 8. This CDR3 region has 17 residues. CDR3 bases: TGTGCCTTGTGGGAGGAACGTTTGGAGTTGGGCAAAAAAATCAAGGTATTT. It codes for CALWEERLELGKKIKVF.

Ten or more counts support this clone. A far larger clone is just one base off, so this is likely a read error. The sample has other DNA sequences that encode this CDR3 too. The chain's CDR3 is CALWEKTLYYKKLF. CDR3 bases: TGTGCCTTGTGGGAGAAGACCCTTTATTACAAGAAACTCTTT. This sequence joins TRGV9 and TRGJ1 or TRGJ2. Matching the DNA to germline supplied the J gene, which TCRdb does not give. There are 14 residues in the CDR3. The germline V gene has CDR1 GITISATS and CDR2 ISYDGTV (reference sequence).

Points on this clone: TCRdb assigns this DNA the protein of a much larger clone, which departs from its translation at residue 4; this likely reflects a read error, and the protein shown comes from translating the DNA. The gene calls are TRGV9 and TRGJ1 or TRGJ2. The J gene, not given by TCRdb, was assigned here from a germline match of the nucleotide sequence. CDR1 is GITISATS, CDR2 ISYDGTV, per germline (reference sequence). This CDR3 has 11 amino acids. CDR3 protein: CALRDYSKKLF. The CDR3 region has the DNA TGTGCCTTGCGGGATTACTCGAAGAAACTCTTT.